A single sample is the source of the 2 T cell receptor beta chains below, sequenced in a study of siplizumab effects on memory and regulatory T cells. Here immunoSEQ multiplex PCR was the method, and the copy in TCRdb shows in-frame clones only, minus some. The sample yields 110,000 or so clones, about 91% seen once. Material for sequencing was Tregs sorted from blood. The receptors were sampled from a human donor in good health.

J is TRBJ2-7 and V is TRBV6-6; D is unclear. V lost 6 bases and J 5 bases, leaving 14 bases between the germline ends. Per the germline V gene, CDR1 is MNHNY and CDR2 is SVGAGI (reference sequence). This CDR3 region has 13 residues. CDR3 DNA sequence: TGTGCCAGCAGATCGCCTCGGACCCACGAGCAGTACTTC. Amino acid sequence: CASRSPRTHEQYF.

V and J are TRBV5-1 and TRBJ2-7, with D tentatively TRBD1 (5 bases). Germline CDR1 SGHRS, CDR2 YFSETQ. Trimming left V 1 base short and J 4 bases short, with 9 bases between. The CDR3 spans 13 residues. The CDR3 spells CASSLNRGYEQYF. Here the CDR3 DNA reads TGCGCCAGCAGCTTGAATAGGGGATACGAGCAGTACTTC.